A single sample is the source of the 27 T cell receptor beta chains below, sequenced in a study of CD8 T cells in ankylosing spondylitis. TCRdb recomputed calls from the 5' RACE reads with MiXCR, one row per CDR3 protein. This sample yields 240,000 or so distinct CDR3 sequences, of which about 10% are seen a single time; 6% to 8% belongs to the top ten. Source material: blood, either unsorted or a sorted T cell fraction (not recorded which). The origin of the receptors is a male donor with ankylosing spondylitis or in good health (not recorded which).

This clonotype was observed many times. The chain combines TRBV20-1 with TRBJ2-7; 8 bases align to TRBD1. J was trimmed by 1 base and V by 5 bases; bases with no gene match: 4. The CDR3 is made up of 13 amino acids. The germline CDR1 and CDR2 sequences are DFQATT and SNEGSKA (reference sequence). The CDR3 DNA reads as TGCAGTGCTCTTCGGACAGGGTCCTACGAGCAGTACTTC. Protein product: CSALRTGSYEQYF.

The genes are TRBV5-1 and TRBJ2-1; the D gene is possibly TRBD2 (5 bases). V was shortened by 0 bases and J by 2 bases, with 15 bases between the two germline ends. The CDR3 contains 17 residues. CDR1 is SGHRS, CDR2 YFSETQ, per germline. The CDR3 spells CASSLASSLGAYNEQFF. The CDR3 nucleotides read TGCGCCAGCAGCTTGGCTAGCTCCCTGGGCGCCTACAATGAGCAGTTCTTC.

CDR3 in DNA: TGTGCCAGCAGCTTAGATAGTCGCAGCTGCGAGCAGTTCTTC. Translated: CASSLDSRSCEQFF. The chain links TRBV7-9 to TRBJ2-1; no clear D. CDR1 is SEHNR, CDR2 FQNEAQ, per germline (reference sequence). The CDR3 runs 14 residues. Between the trimmed V and J ends, which lost 1 base and 10 bases, there was a span of 14 bases.

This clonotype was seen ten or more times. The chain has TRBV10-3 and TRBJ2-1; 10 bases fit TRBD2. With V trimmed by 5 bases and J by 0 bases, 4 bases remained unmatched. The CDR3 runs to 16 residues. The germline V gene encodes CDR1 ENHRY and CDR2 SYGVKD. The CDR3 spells CAISNSGGSSYNEQFF. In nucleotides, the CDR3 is TGTGCCATCAGTAATAGCGGGGGGAGCTCCTACAATGAGCAGTTCTTC.

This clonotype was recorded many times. The CDR3 DNA follows: TGTGCCAGCAGCCCCCAGGGACTAGAAGGTTACAATGAGCAGTTCTTC. This gives the protein CASSPQGLEGYNEQFF. The chain has TRBV27 and TRBJ2-1, with 8 bases identical to TRBD2. The CDR3 has 16 residues. V lost 6 bases and J lost 4; bases outside the gene matches: 11. Germline V gene data show CDR1 as MNHEY and CDR2 as SMNVEV (reference sequence).

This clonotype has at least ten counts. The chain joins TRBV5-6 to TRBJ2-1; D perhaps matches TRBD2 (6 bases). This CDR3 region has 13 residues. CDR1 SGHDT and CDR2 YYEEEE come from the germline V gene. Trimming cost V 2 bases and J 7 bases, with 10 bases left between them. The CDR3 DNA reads TGTGCCAGCAGCTTCGGGCGGGGTAATGAGCAGTTCTTC. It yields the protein CASSFGRGNEQFF.

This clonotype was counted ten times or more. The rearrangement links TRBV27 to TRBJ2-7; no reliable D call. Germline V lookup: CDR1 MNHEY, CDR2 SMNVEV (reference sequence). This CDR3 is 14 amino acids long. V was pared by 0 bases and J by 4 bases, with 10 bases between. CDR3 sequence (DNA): TGTGCCAGCAGTTTATCAAGCAGAGTATACGAGCAGTACTTC. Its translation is CASSLSSRVYEQYF.

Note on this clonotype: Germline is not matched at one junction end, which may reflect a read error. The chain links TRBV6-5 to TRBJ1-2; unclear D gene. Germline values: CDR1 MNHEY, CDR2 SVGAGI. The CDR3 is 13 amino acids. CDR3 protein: CVSSYSNQYGYTF. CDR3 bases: TGTGTCAGCAGTTACTCGAATCAGTATGGCTACACCTTC.

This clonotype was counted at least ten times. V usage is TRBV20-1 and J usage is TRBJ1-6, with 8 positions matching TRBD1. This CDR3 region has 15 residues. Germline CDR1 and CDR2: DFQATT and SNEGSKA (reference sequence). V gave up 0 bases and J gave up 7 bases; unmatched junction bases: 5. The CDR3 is CSARDPTGANSPLHF. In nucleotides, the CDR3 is TGCAGTGCTAGAGATCCGACAGGGGCAAATTCACCCCTCCACTTT.

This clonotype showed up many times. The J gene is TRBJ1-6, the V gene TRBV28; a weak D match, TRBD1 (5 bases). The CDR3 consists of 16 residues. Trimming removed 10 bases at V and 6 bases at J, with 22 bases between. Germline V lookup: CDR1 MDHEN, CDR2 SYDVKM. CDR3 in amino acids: CATRGRGGEGNSPLHF. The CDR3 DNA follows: TGTGCCACCCGTGGGCGGGGAGGGGAGGGTAATTCACCCCTCCACTTT. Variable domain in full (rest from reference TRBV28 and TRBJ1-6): DVKVTQSSRYLVKRTGEKVFLECVQDMDHENMFWYRQDPGLGLRLIYFSYDVKMKEKGDIPEGYSVSREKKERFSLILESASTNQTSMYLCATRGRGGEGNSPLHFGNGTRLTVT.

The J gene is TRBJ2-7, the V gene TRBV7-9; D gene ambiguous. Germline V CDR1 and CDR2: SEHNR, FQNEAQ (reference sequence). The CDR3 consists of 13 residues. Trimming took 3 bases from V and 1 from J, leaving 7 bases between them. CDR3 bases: TGTGCCAGCAGCTTTAAGGAGTCCTACGAGCAGTACTTC. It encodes CASSFKESYEQYF.

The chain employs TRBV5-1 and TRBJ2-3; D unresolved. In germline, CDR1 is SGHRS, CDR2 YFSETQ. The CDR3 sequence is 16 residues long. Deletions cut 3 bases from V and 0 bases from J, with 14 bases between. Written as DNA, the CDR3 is TGCGCCAGCAGCTCAGACGGATATTCTAGCACAGATACGCAGTATTTT. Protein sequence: CASSSDGYSSTDTQYF.

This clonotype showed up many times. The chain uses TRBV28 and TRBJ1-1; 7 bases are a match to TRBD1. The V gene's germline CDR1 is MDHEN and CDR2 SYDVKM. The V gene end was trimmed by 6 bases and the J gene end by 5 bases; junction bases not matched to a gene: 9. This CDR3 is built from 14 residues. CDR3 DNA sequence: TGTGCCAGCAGAGACAGGGTAAGGGTAACTGAAGCTTTCTTT. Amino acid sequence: CASRDRVRVTEAFF.

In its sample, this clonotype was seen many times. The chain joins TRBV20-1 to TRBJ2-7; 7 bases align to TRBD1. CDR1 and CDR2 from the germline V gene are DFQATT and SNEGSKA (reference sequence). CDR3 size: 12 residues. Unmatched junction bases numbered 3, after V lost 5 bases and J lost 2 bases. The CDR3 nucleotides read TGCAGTGCTGACGGGACAGCCTACGAGCAGTACTTC. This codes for CSADGTAYEQYF.

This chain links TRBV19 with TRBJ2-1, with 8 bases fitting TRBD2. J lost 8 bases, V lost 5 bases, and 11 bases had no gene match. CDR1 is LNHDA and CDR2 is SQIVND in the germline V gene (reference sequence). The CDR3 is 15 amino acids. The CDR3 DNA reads TGTGCCAGTAGTGGGCCGGGACTAGTCGTCCATGAGCAGTTCTTC. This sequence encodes CASSGPGLVVHEQFF.

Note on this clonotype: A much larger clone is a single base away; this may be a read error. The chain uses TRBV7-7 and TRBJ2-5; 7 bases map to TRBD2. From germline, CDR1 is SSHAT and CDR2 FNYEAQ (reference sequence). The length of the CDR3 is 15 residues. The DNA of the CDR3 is TGTGTCAGCAGCCCGAGGTTAACCGGAGCGGGAACCCAGTACTTC. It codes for CVSSPRLTGAGTQYF.

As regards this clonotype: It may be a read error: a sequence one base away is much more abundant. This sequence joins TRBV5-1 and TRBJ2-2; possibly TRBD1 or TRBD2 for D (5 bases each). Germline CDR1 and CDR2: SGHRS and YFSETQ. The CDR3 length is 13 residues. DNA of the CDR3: TGCGCCAGCAGGGTTGAAAAAACCGGGGCGCTGTTTTTT. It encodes CASRVEKTGALFF.

The CDR3 spells CASSLSGARTWGYTF. The CDR3 region has the DNA TGTGCCAGCAGTTTGTCGGGGGCCCGAACTTGGGGCTACACCTTC. The rearrangement links TRBV12-3 or TRBV12-4 to TRBJ1-2, with D possibly being TRBD1 (6 bases). The germline V and J ends were trimmed by 3 bases and 8 bases, with 19 bases remaining between them. The CDR3 spans 15 residues.

The CDR3: CASSPQGRGRRLRFENEQFF. The CDR3 DNA reads as TGTGCCAGCAGCCCCCAGGGCAGGGGGCGCCGATTGCGGTTTGAAAATGAGCAGTTCTTC. This chain links TRBV7-8 with TRBJ2-1, with TRBD1 identical over 8 bases. The CDR3 totals 20 residues. The germline V gene encodes CDR1 SGHVS and CDR2 FQNEAQ. V lost 5 bases to trimming and J lost 7 bases; unmatched junction nucleotides: 25.

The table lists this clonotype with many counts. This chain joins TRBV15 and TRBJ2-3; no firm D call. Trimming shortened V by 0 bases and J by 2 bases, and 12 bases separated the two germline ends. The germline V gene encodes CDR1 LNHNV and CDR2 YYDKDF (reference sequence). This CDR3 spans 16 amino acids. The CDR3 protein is CATSRDLGFATDTQYF. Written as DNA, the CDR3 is TGTGCCACCAGCAGAGATCTAGGCTTCGCCACAGATACGCAGTATTTT.

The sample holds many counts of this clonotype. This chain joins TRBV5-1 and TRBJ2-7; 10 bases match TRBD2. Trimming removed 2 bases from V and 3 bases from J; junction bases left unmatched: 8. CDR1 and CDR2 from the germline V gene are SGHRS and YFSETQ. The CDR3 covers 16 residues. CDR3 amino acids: CASSLSVLAGDYEQYF. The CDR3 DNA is TGCGCCAGCAGCTTATCCGTGCTAGCGGGGGACTACGAGCAGTACTTC. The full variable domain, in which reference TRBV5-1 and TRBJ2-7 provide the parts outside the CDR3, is KAGVTQTPRYLIKTRGQQVTLSCSPISGHRSVSWYQQTPGQGLQFLFEYFSETQRNKGNFPGRFSGRQFSNSRSEMNVSTLELGDSALYLCASSLSVLAGDYEQYFGPGTRLTVT.

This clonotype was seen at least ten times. This CDR3 is CASRDGTANEQFF. The DNA of the CDR3 is TGTGCCAGCAGAGACGGGACTGCTAATGAGCAGTTCTTC. J is TRBJ2-1 and V is TRBV6-1; weak D call: TRBD2 (6 bases). Germline assignment: CDR1 MNHNS and CDR2 SASEGT. CDR3 length: 13 amino acids. The V and J ends lost 6 bases and 7 bases respectively, with 13 bases between them.

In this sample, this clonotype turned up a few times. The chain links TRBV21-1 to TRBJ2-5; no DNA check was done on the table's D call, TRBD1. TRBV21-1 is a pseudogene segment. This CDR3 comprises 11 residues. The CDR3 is CADPAQETQYF. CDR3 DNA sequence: TGTGCCGACCCGGCACAAGAGACCCAGTACTTC.

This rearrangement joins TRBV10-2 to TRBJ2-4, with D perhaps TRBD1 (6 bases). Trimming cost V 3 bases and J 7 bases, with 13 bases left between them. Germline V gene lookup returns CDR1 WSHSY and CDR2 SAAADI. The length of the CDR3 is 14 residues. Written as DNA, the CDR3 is TGCGCCAGCAGTGAAAGCAGGGGAACGAACATTCAGTACTTC. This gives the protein CASSESRGTNIQYF.

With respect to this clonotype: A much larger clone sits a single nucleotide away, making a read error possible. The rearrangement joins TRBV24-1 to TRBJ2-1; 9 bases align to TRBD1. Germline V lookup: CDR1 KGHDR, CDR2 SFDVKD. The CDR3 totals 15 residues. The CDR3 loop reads CVSSQTGGSYNEQFF. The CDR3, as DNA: TGTGTCAGTTCCCAGACAGGGGGCTCCTACAATGAGCAGTTCTTC.

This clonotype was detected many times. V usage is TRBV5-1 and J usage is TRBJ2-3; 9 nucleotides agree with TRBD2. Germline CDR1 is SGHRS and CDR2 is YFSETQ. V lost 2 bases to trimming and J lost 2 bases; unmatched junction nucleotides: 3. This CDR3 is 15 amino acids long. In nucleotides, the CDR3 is TGCGCCAGCAGCTTTCCTAGCGGGGACACAGATACGCAGTATTTT. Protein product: CASSFPSGDTDTQYF. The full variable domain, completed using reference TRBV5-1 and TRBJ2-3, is KAGVTQTPRYLIKTRGQQVTLSCSPISGHRSVSWYQQTPGQGLQFLFEYFSETQRNKGNFPGRFSGRQFSNSRSEMNVSTLELGDSALYLCASSFPSGDTDTQYFGPGTRLTVL.

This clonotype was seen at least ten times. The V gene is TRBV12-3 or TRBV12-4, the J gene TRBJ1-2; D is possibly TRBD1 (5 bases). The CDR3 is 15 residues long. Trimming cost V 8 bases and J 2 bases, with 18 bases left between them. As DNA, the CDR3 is TGTGCCAGCGAAGTTAGGGACTTCACCAACTATGGCTACACCTTC. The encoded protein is CASEVRDFTNYGYTF.